This TCR beta chain was found in a study of shared clonotypes between healthy human individuals. Whole-study context: Three plates were used per donor for CD4 naive, three for CD4 memory, two for CD8 naive and one for CD8 memory.

V was pared by 5 bases and J by 0 bases, with 8 bases between. Germline loops: CDR1 SEHNR, CDR2 FQNEAQ (reference sequence). This CDR3 contains 13 residues. Overall study results and limits: Rarefaction gave evidence that sorted-subset sequencing remained incomplete despite large depth. What limited the represented genetic and exposure-history diversity was the small number of donors.

Produced via immunoSEQ multiplex PCR; TCRdb's table is partial and in-frame only. Counted here are 1.5 million to 2.5 million clones, approximately 95% occurring once; the ten biggest clones make up more than 0.95%. Selected positively for CCR7 and CD45RO-negative, naive CD8 cells excluded terminally differentiated effector memory CD45RA+ cells. Donors, healthy HIV-negative adults, lacked recent acute infections or vaccinations. In regard to this clone: Its antigen remains unidentified.

The chain links TRBV7-9 to TRBJ2-7; D ambiguous. Source material: naive CD8+ T cells sorted from blood. This receptor was taken from a man aged 18 to 35 in good health. In nucleotides, the CDR3 is TGTGCCAGCAGCCTACAGATCTCCTACGAGCAGTACTTC. Protein product: CASSLQISYEQYF.